What follows are 32 T cell receptor beta chains derived from one specimen sequenced in a study of beta chain features in type 1 diabetes. The isolated RNA, all of it, was reverse transcribed, so expressed TCRB transcripts were what got sequenced. Assay used: immunoSEQ multiplex PCR; TCRdb lists only in-frame clones, some missing. The table includes around 600,000 clones, around 12% detected once. No antigen has been assigned to these receptors. Study-wide results and caveats: Across all four CD4+ subsets, people with type 1 diabetes showed modestly shorter TCRB CDR3s.

Sequenced material: naive CD4+ T cells from blood. The receptors originated from a man aged 25 to 40 with type 1 diabetes.

This clone turned up a few times. Different DNA sequences within this sample yield the same CDR3. The genes are TRBV6-5 and TRBJ2-7; 8 positions agree with TRBD1. The CDR3 spans 15 residues. V lost 0 bases and J lost 3; bases outside the gene matches: 4. Germline CDR1 reads MNHEY; CDR2 reads SVGAGI. CDR3 sequence: CASSYSSGGGYEQYF. The CDR3 nucleotides are TGTGCCAGCAGTTACTCCTCAGGGGGCGGCTACGAGCAGTACTTC.

This clone appeared a few times. This chain joins TRBV4-3 and TRBJ2-5; D is ambiguous. This CDR3 spans 13 amino acids. Germline assignment: CDR1 LGHNA and CDR2 YSLEER. V lost 3 bases, J lost 0 bases, and 5 bases lay in between. In DNA, the CDR3 is TGCGCCAGCAGCCAGCAGTACCAAGAGACCCAGTACTTC. This sequence encodes CASSQQYQETQYF.

This clone occurred a few times. The rearrangement links TRBV28 to TRBJ1-6, with a weak D call TRBD1 (6 bases). Germline assignment: CDR1 MDHEN and CDR2 SYDVKM. This CDR3 region has 12 residues. The germline V and J ends were trimmed by 6 bases and 12 bases, with 12 bases remaining between them. CDR3 nucleotide sequence: TGTGCCAGCAGACTACAGGGTCAACCCCTCCACTTT. It codes for CASRLQGQPLHF.

The chain joins TRBV4-3 to TRBJ2-1, with 12 bases aligning to TRBD2. CDR3 length: 19 residues. Per the germline V gene, CDR1 is LGHNA and CDR2 is YSLEER. V was pared by 1 base and J by 5 bases, with 12 bases of the junction left unmatched. The CDR3 spells CASSQVRTSGESPHNEQFF. As DNA, the CDR3 is TGCGCCAGCAGCCAAGTTAGGACTAGCGGGGAATCCCCACACAATGAGCAGTTCTTC.

This clone was picked up a small number of times. This chain joins TRBV30 and TRBJ1-4; the D gene is possibly TRBD1 (6 bases). The CDR3 spans 16 residues. V was pared by 4 bases and J by 7 bases, with 22 bases between. The germline V gene encodes CDR1 GTSNPN and CDR2 SVGIG (reference sequence). The DNA of the CDR3 is TGTGCCTGGAAGGACCTAGGCAGGGGAGGGGGTGAAAAACTGTTTTTT. This gives the protein CAWKDLGRGGGEKLFF.

The rearrangement joins TRBV29-1 to TRBJ2-7; D remains unclear. The CDR3 contains 15 residues. Germline CDR1 reads SQVTM; CDR2 reads ANQGSEA. Trimming pared 6 bases from V and 2 bases from J, leaving 20 bases between. The CDR3 coding sequence is TGCAGCGTGGCACCGGCGGCAGTCCGAACCTACGAGCAGTACTTC. Residues: CSVAPAAVRTYEQYF.

The chain is built from TRBV10-3 and TRBJ1-4; the D gene is possibly TRBD1 (6 bases). V lost 10 bases and J lost 7, with 28 bases in between. Germline V gene sequence: CDR1 ENHRY, CDR2 SYGVKD. This CDR3 contains 17 residues. Written as DNA, the CDR3 is TGTGCCACAGGGGAGAAGGGACAACATCCTCGGAGTGAAAAACTGTTTTTT. Its translation: CATGEKGQHPRSEKLFF.

The chain is built from TRBV23-1 and TRBJ2-7; 9 nucleotides agree with TRBD2. TRBV23-1 has ORF status, its function being uncertain. The CDR3 is made up of 15 amino acids. V shed 10 bases, J shed 3 bases, and the junction held 13 bases outside the gene matches. In DNA, the CDR3 is TGCGCCACCCCCGCGGGAGGGGGAAAAGGCTACGAGCAGTACTTC. Its translation: CATPAGGGKGYEQYF.

The rearrangement uses TRBV7-9 and TRBJ1-1, with D hard to call. The germline V and J ends were trimmed by 1 base and 5 bases, with 8 bases remaining between them. The CDR3 spans 13 residues. From germline, CDR1 is SEHNR and CDR2 FQNEAQ (reference sequence). This CDR3 is CASSLELSTEAFF. The DNA of the CDR3 is TGTGCCAGCAGCTTAGAACTTAGTACTGAAGCTTTCTTT.

This clone was seen a handful of times. The CDR3 sequence: CASSQDNLDSYEQYF. The CDR3 DNA follows: TGCGCCAGCAGCCAAGATAACCTGGACAGCTACGAGCAGTACTTC. The V call is TRBV4-3, the J call TRBJ2-7; maybe TRBD1 (6 bases). Germline CDR1 and CDR2: LGHNA and YSLEER. V gave up 0 bases and J gave up 3 bases, with 12 bases separating them. This CDR3 contains 15 residues.

With regard to this clone: The junction does not match germline at one end; this may be a read error. The CDR3 nucleotides are TGTGCCAGCAGCATTCCGGGCACTCAGGCCCAGCATTTT. The encoded protein is CASSIPGTQAQHF. This chain joins TRBV7-2 and TRBJ1-5; no reliable D call. There are 13 residues in the CDR3. CDR1 and CDR2 (germline): SGHTA, FQGNSA.

V usage is TRBV30 and J usage is TRBJ2-7, with D tentatively TRBD2 (6 bases). This CDR3 comprises 17 residues. The germline V gene has CDR1 GTSNPN and CDR2 SVGIG (reference sequence). V was pared by 0 bases and J by 0 bases, with 18 bases between. CDR3 region: CAWSVKRGTGSSYEQYF. CDR3 DNA: TGTGCCTGGAGTGTAAAGCGCGGGACGGGGAGCTCCTACGAGCAGTACTTC.

Only a few counts were recorded for this clone. This chain connects TRBV15 to TRBJ2-1; D is perhaps TRBD1 (6 bases). V lost 2 bases, J lost 0 bases, and 11 bases lay in between. CDR3 length: 16 amino acids. The germline gives CDR1 LNHNV, CDR2 YYDKDF (reference sequence). The CDR3 DNA reads TGTGCCACCAGCAGACAGGGGCCCAGCTCCTACAATGAGCAGTTCTTC. Amino acid sequence: CATSRQGPSSYNEQFF.

This clone has only a few counts. Other DNA sequences within the sample encode an identical CDR3. This rearrangement joins TRBV5-6 to TRBJ1-2; no definite D call. V dropped 0 bases and J dropped 3 bases, with 3 bases sitting between them. CDR1 is SGHDT, CDR2 YYEEEE, per germline. The CDR3 spans 12 residues. The CDR3 region is CASSLADYGYTF. The CDR3 nucleotides are TGTGCCAGCAGCTTGGCCGACTATGGCTACACCTTC.

This sequence joins TRBV6-1 and TRBJ2-5; a weak D match, TRBD2 (5 bases). The germline V and J ends were trimmed by 5 bases and 9 bases, with 10 bases remaining between them. Looked up from germline, CDR1 is MNHNS and CDR2 is SASEGT. The CDR3 totals 11 residues. The CDR3: CASSTRTSQYF. The DNA for the CDR3 is TGTGCCAGCAGTACAAGGACTTCCCAGTACTTC.

This clone was picked up a small number of times. The chain links TRBV9 to TRBJ2-2; D is possibly TRBD2 (6 bases). Trimming removed 4 bases at V and 5 bases at J, with 15 bases between. This CDR3 has 15 residues. Germline-derived CDR1 and CDR2 are SGDLS and YYNGEE. CDR3 nucleotides: TGTGCCAGCAGCCCCCGGGACTTCTATACCGGGGAGCTGTTTTTT. This sequence encodes CASSPRDFYTGELFF.

This clone has just a few counts. The chain links TRBV7-8 to TRBJ2-1; TRBD2 might be the D (6 bases). Trimming removed 3 bases at V and 7 bases at J, with 22 bases between. CDR1 and CDR2 from the germline V gene are SGHVS and FQNEAQ. This CDR3 contains 17 residues. The CDR3 here is CASSLAPASGSSNEQFF. The CDR3 DNA reads as TGTGCCAGCAGCTTGGCCCCGGCGAGCGGGTCTTCAAATGAGCAGTTCTTC. The whole variable domain, filled in from reference TRBV7-8 and TRBJ2-1, reads GAGVSQSPRYKVAKRGQDVALRCDPISGHVSLFWYQQALGQGPEFLTYFQNEAQLDKSGLPSDRFFAERPEGSVSTLKIQRTQQEDSAVYLCASSLAPASGSSNEQFFGPGTRLTVL.

The chain employs TRBV7-7 and TRBJ2-1; 7 nucleotides line up with TRBD1. Germline lookup yields CDR1 SSHAT and CDR2 FNYEAQ (reference sequence). This CDR3 region has 13 residues. The J segment lost 10 bases and the V segment lost 3 bases, leaving 6 bases of the junction unmatched. This chain's CDR3 is CASSLGQWSEQFF. In DNA, the CDR3 is TGTGCCAGCAGCTTGGGACAGTGGAGCGAGCAGTTCTTC.

The chain links TRBV15 to TRBJ2-5; 11 nucleotides align to TRBD1. The CDR3 spans 16 residues. Losses at the gene ends were 3 bases for V and 5 bases for J; bases not matched to a gene: 8. CDR1 is LNHNV, CDR2 YYDKDF, per germline (reference sequence). The CDR3 spells CATSREGQGVWETQYF. Written as DNA, the CDR3 is TGTGCCACCAGCAGGGAGGGACAGGGGGTTTGGGAGACCCAGTACTTC.

In its sample, this clone was seen a few times. The chain has TRBV11-3 and TRBJ2-7; tentative D call: TRBD2 (5 bases). Germline CDR1 and CDR2: SGHNT and YENEEA. This CDR3 has 12 amino acids. The V end was cut by 5 bases, the J end by 7 bases, with 12 bases between. The CDR3 nucleotides read TGTGCCAGCAGCACCGGACTGTGGGAGCAGTACTTC. Residues: CASSTGLWEQYF.

The V call is TRBV7-9, the J call TRBJ2-1, with 11 nucleotides matching TRBD2. V was pared by 1 base and J by 7 bases, with 3 bases of the junction left unmatched. Germline V gene lookup returns CDR1 SEHNR and CDR2 FQNEAQ (reference sequence). CDR3 size: 15 residues. CDR3 in amino acids: CASSLVSSGGNEQFF. The CDR3 nucleotides are TGTGCCAGCAGCTTAGTCTCTAGCGGGGGGAATGAGCAGTTCTTC. Based on the CDR3 plus reference TRBV7-9 and TRBJ2-1, the full variable domain is DTGVSQNPRHKITKRGQNVTFRCDPISEHNRLYWYRQTLGQGPEFLTYFQNEAQLEKSRLLSDRFSAERPKGSFSTLEIQRTEQGDSAMYLCASSLVSSGGNEQFFGPGTRLTVL.

This clone was seen more than once but under ten times. The rearrangement links TRBV7-2 to TRBJ2-7, with 11 bases fitting TRBD2. Trimming removed 3 bases from V and 6 bases from J; junction bases left unmatched: 1. The CDR3 totals 13 residues. Germline lookup yields CDR1 SGHTA and CDR2 FQGNSA. The CDR3 nucleotides are TGTGCCAGCAGCTTTACTAGCGGGGGCGAGCAGTACTTC. Its translation: CASSFTSGGEQYF.

V is TRBV5-1 and J is TRBJ2-1; maybe TRBD1 (6 bases). V was clipped by 5 bases and J by 0 bases, with 12 bases between them. CDR3 length: 15 residues. The germline CDR1 and CDR2 sequences are SGHRS and YFSETQ. The CDR3, as DNA: TGCGCCAGCAGGGGACACCGGAGCTCCTACAATGAGCAGTTCTTC. Translation: CASRGHRSSYNEQFF. The entire variable domain, with the rest obtained from reference TRBV5-1 and TRBJ2-1, is as follows: KAGVTQTPRYLIKTRGQQVTLSCSPISGHRSVSWYQQTPGQGLQFLFEYFSETQRNKGNFPGRFSGRQFSNSRSEMNVSTLELGDSALYLCASRGHRSSYNEQFFGPGTRLTVL.

This clone has more than one count but fewer than ten. J is TRBJ2-2 and V is TRBV6-5; either TRBD1 or TRBD2 may fit D (5 bases each). CDR1 and CDR2 from the germline V gene are MNHEY and SVGAGI. Deletions cut 6 bases from V and 7 bases from J, with 15 bases between. The CDR3 sequence is 14 residues long. The CDR3 loop reads CASRDLGTDGELFF. The CDR3 nucleotides read TGTGCCAGCAGGGACCTTGGGACGGACGGGGAGCTGTTTTTT.

This clone was counted a few times. The chain links TRBV4-2 to TRBJ1-5; weak D call: TRBD1 (6 bases). The length of the CDR3 is 16 residues. Germline V gene data show CDR1 as LGHNA and CDR2 as YNFKEQ. V lost 2 bases and J lost 4, with 15 bases in between. This CDR3 reads CASSQIQGLGNQPQHF. For the CDR3, the DNA is TGTGCCAGCAGCCAAATACAGGGCCTAGGGAATCAGCCCCAGCATTTT.

The chain joins TRBV7-2 to TRBJ1-2, with 10 bases that match TRBD1. Per germline, CDR1 SGHTA and CDR2 FQGNSA. This CDR3 is built from 15 residues. V gave up 5 bases and J gave up 3 bases; unmatched junction bases: 6. This chain's CDR3 is CASSPSGTGDYGYTF. DNA of the CDR3: TGTGCCAGCAGCCCCTCCGGGACAGGGGACTATGGCTACACCTTC.

This clone appeared a few times. The chain recombines TRBV29-1 with TRBJ1-2; D is possibly TRBD1 (6 bases). Deletions cut 3 bases from V and 7 bases from J, with 12 bases between. CDR1 and CDR2 from the germline V gene are SQVTM and ANQGSEA. This CDR3 is built from 12 residues. Here the CDR3 reads CSVDLQGGGYTF. Here the CDR3 DNA reads TGCAGCGTTGACTTACAGGGCGGTGGCTACACCTTC.

The rearrangement links TRBV5-6 to TRBJ2-7, with 12 bases fitting TRBD1. The V segment lost 0 bases and the J segment 1 base; nucleotides outside the gene matches: 8. Germline CDR1 and CDR2: SGHDT and YYEEEE. The length of the CDR3 is 18 residues. The chain's CDR3 is CASSLVGTGGKFSYEQYF. DNA for the CDR3: TGTGCCAGCAGCTTGGTTGGGACAGGGGGCAAGTTTTCCTACGAGCAGTACTTC. Full variable domain (outside the CDR3, taken from reference TRBV5-6 and TRBJ2-7): DAGVTQSPTHLIKTRGQQVTLRCSPKSGHDTVSWYQQALGQGPQFIFQYYEEEERQRGNFPDRFSGHQFPNYSSELNVNALLLGDSALYLCASSLVGTGGKFSYEQYFGPGTRLTVT.

The chain links TRBV19 to TRBJ1-2, with D maybe TRBD1 (5 bases). The V gene's germline CDR1 is LNHDA and CDR2 SQIVND (reference sequence). The CDR3 totals 15 residues. The V gene lost 7 bases and the J gene lost 2 bases, with 17 bases spanning the gap. In DNA form, the CDR3 reads TGTGCCAGTAACCCTCAAGGGGTAGCGAACTATGGCTACACCTTC. Its protein is CASNPQGVANYGYTF.

The CDR3 reads CSAPLANEQFF. In DNA form, the CDR3 reads TGCAGTGCTCCACTAGCCAATGAGCAGTTCTTC. The chain employs TRBV20-1 and TRBJ2-1, with a weak D call TRBD2 (6 bases). Looked up from germline, CDR1 is DFQATT and CDR2 is SNEGSKA (reference sequence). This CDR3 spans 11 amino acids. Trimming shortened V by 5 bases and J by 6 bases, and 8 bases separated the two germline ends.

The J gene is TRBJ2-1, the V gene TRBV19; 7 bases are shared with TRBD1. Germline loops: CDR1 LNHDA, CDR2 SQIVND (reference sequence). Losses at the gene ends were 8 bases for V and 6 bases for J; bases not matched to a gene: 10. This CDR3 is 14 amino acids long. CDR3 region: CASAPTGTGNEQFF. In DNA, the CDR3 is TGTGCCAGTGCCCCGACAGGGACGGGCAATGAGCAGTTCTTC.

The rearrangement joins TRBV7-9 to TRBJ1-4; D remains ambiguous. Germline CDR1 is SEHNR and CDR2 is FQNEAQ (reference sequence). The CDR3 is 14 amino acids. Trimming removed 6 bases from V and 3 bases from J, with 11 bases in between. This CDR3 reads CASSYGPSNEKLFF. The CDR3 region has the DNA TGTGCCAGCAGTTATGGGCCATCTAATGAAAAACTGTTTTTT.